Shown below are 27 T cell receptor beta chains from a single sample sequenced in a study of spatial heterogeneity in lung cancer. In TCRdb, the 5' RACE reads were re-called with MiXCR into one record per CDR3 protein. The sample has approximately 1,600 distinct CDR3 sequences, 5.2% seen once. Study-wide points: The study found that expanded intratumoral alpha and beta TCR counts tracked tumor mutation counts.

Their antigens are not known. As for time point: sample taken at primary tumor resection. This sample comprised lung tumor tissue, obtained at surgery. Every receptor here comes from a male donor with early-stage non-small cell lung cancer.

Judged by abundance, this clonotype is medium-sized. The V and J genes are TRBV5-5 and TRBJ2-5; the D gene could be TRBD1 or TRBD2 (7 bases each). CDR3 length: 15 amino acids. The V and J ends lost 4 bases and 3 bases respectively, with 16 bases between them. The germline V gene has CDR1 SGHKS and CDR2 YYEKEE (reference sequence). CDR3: CASSPPAGGEETQYF. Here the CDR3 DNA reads TGTGCCAGCAGCCCCCCGGCAGGGGGGGAAGAGACCCAGTACTTC.

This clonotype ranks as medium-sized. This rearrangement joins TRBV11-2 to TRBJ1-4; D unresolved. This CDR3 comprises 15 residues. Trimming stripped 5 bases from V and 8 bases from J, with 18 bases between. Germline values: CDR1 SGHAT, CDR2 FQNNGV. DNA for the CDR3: TGTGCCAGCAGCCCGGCATTGGGTGGGAGGGAAAAACTGTTTTTT. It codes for CASSPALGGREKLFF.

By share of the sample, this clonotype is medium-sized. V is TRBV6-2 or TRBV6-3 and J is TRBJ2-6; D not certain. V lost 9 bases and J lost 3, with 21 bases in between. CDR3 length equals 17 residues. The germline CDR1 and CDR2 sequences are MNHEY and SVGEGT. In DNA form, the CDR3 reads TGTGCCAGGGGAAATTACGGCGTGGGTTTTGGGGCCAACGTCCTGACTTTC. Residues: CARGNYGVGFGANVLTF.

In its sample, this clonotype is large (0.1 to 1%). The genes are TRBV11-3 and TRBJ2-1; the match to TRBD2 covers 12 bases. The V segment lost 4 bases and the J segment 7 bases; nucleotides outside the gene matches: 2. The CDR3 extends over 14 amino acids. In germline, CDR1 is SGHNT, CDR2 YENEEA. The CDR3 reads CASSSSGGANEQFF. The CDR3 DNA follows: TGTGCCAGCAGCTCTAGCGGGGGGGCGAATGAGCAGTTCTTC.

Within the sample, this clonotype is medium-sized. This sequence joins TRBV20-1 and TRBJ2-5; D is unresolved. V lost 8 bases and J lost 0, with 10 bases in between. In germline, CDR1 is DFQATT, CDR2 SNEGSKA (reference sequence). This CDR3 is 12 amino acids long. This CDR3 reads CSSTENQETQYF. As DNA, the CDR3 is TGCAGTTCGACCGAAAACCAAGAGACCCAGTACTTC.

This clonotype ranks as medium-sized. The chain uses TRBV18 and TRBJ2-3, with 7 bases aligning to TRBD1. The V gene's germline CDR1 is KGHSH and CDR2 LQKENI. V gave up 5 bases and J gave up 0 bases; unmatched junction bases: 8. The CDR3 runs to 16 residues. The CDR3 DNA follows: TGTGCCAGCTCAAGGGGGACAGCCACTAGCACAGATACGCAGTATTTT. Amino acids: CASSRGTATSTDTQYF.

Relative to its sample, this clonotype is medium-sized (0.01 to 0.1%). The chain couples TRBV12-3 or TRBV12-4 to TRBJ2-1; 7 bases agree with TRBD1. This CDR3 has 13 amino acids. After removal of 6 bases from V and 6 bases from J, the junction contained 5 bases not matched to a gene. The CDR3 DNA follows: TGTGCCAGCAGAAACAGACAGGGCAATGAGCAGTTCTTC. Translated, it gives CASRNRQGNEQFF.

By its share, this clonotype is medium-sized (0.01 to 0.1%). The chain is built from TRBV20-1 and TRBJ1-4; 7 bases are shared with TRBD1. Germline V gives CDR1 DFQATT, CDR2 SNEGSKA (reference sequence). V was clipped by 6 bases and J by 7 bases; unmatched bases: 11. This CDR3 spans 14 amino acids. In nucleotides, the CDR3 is TGCAGTGCCTCCTCCGGGACAGTTGGTGAAAAACTGTTTTTT. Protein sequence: CSASSGTVGEKLFF.

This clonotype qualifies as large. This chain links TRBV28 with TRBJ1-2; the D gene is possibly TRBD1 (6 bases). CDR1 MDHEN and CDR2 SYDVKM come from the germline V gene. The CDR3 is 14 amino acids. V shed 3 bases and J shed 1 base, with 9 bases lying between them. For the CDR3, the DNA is TGTGCCAGCAGTTTGGGGGGCAGTAACTATGGCTACACCTTC. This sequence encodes CASSLGGSNYGYTF.

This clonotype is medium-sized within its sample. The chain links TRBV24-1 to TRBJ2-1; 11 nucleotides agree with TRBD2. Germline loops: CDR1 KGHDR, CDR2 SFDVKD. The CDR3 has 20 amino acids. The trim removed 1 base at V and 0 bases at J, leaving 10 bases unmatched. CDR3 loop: CATSDFTGTSGISSYNEQFF. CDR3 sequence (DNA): TGTGCCACCAGTGATTTTACCGGGACTAGCGGAATTAGCTCCTACAATGAGCAGTTCTTC.

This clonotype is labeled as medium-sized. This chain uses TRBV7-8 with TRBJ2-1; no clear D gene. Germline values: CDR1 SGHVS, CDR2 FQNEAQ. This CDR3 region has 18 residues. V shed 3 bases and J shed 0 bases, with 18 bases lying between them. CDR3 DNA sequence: TGTGCCAGCAGCTTCTCGCTGGACGGTTTAAGCTCCTACAATGAGCAGTTCTTC. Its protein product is CASSFSLDGLSSYNEQFF.

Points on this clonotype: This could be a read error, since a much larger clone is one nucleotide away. The CDR3 nucleotides are TGTGCCAGCAGATCAATAGGGCGAAATGAGCAGTTCTTC. This translates into CASRSIGRNEQFF. This chain uses TRBV27 with TRBJ2-1; D call uncertain. CDR3 length: 13 residues. V was cut by 6 bases and J by 7 bases, with 13 bases left in between. Germline CDR1 reads MNHEY; CDR2 reads SMNVEV (reference sequence).

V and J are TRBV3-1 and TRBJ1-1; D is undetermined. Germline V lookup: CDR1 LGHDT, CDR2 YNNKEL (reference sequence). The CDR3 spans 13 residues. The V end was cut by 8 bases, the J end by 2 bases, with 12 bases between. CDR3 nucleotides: TGTGCCAGCTCGTTCCAGGTCAACACTGAAGCTTTCTTT. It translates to CASSFQVNTEAFF.

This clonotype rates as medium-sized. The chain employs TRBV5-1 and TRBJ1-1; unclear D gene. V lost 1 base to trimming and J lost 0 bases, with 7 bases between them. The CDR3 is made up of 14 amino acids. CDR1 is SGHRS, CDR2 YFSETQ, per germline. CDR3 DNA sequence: TGCGCCAGCAGCTTGTATACCATGAACACTGAAGCTTTCTTT. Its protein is CASSLYTMNTEAFF.

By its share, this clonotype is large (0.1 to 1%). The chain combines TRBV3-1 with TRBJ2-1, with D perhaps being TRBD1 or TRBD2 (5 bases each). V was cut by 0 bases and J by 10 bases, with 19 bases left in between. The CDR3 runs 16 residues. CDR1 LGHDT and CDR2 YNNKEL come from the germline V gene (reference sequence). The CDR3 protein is CASSQEGGTRAREQFF. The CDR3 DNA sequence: TGTGCCAGCAGCCAAGAAGGTGGGACCAGGGCCAGGGAGCAGTTCTTC.

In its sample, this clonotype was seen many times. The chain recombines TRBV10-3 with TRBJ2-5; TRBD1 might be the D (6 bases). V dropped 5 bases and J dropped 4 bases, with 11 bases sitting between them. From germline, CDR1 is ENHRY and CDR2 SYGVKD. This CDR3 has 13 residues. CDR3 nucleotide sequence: TGTGCCATCAGTTCTACAGGGCGAGAGACCCAGTACTTC. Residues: CAISSTGRETQYF.

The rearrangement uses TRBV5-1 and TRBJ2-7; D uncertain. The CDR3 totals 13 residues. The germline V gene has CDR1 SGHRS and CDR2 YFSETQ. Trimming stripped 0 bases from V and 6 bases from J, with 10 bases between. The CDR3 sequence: CASSLDRYAEQYF. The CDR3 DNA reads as TGCGCCAGCAGCTTGGACAGATACGCCGAGCAGTACTTC. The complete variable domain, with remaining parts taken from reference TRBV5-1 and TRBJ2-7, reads KAGVTQTPRYLIKTRGQQVTLSCSPISGHRSVSWYQQTPGQGLQFLFEYFSETQRNKGNFPGRFSGRQFSNSRSEMNVSTLELGDSALYLCASSLDRYAEQYFGPGTRLTVT.

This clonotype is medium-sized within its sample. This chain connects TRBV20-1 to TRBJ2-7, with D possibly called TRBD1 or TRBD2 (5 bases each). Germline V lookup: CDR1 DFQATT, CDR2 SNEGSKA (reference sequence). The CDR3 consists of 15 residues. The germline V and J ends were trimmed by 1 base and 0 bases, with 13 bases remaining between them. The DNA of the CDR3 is TGCAGTGCTAGAGGAGCCGGGACCAGCTCCTACGAGCAGTACTTC. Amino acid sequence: CSARGAGTSSYEQYF.

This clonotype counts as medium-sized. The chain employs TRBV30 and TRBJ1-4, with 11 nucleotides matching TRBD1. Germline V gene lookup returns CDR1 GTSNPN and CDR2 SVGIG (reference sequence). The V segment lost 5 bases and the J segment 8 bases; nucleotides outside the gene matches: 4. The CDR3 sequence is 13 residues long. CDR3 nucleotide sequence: TGTGCCTGGTTGGACAGGGGGCGAGAAAAACTGTTTTTT. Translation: CAWLDRGREKLFF.

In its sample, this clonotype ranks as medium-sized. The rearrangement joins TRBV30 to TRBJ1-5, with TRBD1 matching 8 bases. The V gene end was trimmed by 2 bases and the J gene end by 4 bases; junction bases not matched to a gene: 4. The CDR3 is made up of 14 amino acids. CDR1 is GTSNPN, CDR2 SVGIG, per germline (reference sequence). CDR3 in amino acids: CAWSLTGGNQPQHF. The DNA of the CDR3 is TGTGCCTGGAGTTTAACAGGGGGGAATCAGCCCCAGCATTTT.

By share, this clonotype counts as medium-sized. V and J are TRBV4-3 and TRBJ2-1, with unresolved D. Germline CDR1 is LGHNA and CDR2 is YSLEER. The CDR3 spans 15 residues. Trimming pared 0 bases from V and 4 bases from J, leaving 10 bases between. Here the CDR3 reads CASSQDGNRYNEQFF. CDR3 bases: TGCGCCAGCAGCCAAGATGGGAATAGGTACAATGAGCAGTTCTTC.

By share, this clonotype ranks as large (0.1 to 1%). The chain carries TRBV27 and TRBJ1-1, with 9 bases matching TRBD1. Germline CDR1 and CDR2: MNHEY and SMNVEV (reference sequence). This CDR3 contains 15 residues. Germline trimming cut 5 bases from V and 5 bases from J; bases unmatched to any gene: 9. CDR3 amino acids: CASSGRHRGLTEAFF. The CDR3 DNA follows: TGTGCCAGCAGTGGGAGACACAGGGGGCTTACTGAAGCTTTCTTT.

The CDR3 here is CASSVLTGNPTETQYF. DNA of the CDR3: TGTGCCAGCAGTGTACTGACAGGGAATCCGACCGAGACCCAGTACTTC. The chain carries TRBV6-5 and TRBJ2-5; 7 nucleotides align to TRBD1. The V segment lost 5 bases and the J segment 5 bases; nucleotides outside the gene matches: 14. The CDR3 sequence is 16 residues long. Germline V gives CDR1 MNHEY, CDR2 SVGAGI.

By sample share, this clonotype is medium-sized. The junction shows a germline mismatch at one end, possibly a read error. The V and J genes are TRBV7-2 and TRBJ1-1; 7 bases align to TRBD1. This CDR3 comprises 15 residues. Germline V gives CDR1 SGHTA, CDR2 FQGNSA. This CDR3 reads CASSSPTGRYTEAFF. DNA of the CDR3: TGTGCCAGCAGCTCCCCGACAGGGAGATACACTGAAGCTTTTTTT.

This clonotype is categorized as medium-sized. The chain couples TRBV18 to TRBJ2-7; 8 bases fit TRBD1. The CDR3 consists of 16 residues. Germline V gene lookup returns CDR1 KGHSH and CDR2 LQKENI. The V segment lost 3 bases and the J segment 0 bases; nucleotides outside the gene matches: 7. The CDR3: CASSPFQGANSYEQYF. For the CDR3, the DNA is TGTGCCAGCTCACCCTTCCAGGGGGCGAACTCCTACGAGCAGTACTTC.

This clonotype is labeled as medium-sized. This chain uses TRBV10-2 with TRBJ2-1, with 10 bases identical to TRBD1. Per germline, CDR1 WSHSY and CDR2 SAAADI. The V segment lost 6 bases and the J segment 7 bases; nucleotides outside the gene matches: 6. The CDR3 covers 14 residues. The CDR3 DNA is TGCGCCAGCAGCAGACAGGGGGCCGGAAATGAGCAGTTCTTC. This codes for CASSRQGAGNEQFF.

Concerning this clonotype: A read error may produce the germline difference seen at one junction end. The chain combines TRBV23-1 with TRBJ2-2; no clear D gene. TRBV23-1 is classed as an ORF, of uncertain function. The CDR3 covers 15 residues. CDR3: CASRRRLGSTGELFF. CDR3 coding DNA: TGTGCCAGCAGACGCCGATTGGGTAGTACCGGGGAGCTGTTTTTT.